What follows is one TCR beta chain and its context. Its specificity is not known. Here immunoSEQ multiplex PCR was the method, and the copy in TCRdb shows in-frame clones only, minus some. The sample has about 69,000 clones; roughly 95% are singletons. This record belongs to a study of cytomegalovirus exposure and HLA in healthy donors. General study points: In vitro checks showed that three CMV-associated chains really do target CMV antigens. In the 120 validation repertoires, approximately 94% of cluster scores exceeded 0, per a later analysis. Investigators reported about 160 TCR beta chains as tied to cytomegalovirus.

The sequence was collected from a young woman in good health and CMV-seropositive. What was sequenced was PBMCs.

The CDR3 nucleotides are TGTGCCAGCAGCTTAACAGGGGCTCAAGAGACCCAGTACTTC. This sequence encodes CASSLTGAQETQYF. The chain recombines TRBV5-6 with TRBJ2-5; TRBD1 matches at 7 bases. CDR3 size: 14 residues. Trimming took 2 bases from V and 2 from J; bases not matched to a gene: 3. Germline CDR1 and CDR2: SGHDT and YYEEEE. Full variable domain (remainder filled in from reference TRBV5-6 and TRBJ2-5): DAGVTQSPTHLIKTRGQQVTLRCSPKSGHDTVSWYQQALGQGPQFIFQYYEEEERQRGNFPDRFSGHQFPNYSSELNVNALLLGDSALYLCASSLTGAQETQYFGPGTRLLVL.